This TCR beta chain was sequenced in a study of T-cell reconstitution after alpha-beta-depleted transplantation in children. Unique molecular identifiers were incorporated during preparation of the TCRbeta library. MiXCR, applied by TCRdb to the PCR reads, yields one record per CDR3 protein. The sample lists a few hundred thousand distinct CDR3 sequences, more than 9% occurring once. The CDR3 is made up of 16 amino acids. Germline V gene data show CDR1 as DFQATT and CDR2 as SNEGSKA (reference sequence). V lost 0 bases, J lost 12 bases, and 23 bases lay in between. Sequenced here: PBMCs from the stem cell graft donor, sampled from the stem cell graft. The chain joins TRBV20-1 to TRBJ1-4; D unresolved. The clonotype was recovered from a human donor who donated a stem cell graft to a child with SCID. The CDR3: CSARDSYGRVGDELFF. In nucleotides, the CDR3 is TGCAGTGCTAGAGATTCGTATGGCCGGGTCGGAGATGAACTGTTTTTT.